This T cell receptor (beta chain) stems from a study of blood T cell repertoires in COVID-19. Overall study: The study drew acute and convalescent COVID-19 samples from the United States, Italy and Spain. The analysed material was cDNA or gDNA that came from T cells, B-cell-depleted T cells, or PBMCs.

In the original processing: Amplification from reference gene primers served as the basis for estimated nucleated cell counts. Clones were read by immunoSEQ multiplex PCR, and TCRdb kept only the in-frame ones, dropping some. V and J calls plus clone size are reproduced from that table; the DNA served to infer D and trimming. Among about 360,000 clones listed, approximately 86% were seen once. The Seattle patients joined while their infection was active and were tracked longitudinally afterward. The V gene's germline CDR1 is SGHVS and CDR2 FNYEAQ. This CDR3 spans 14 amino acids. V lost 6 bases and J 6 bases, leaving 14 bases between the germline ends.

The sequencing input was peripheral blood. The chain couples TRBV7-6 to TRBJ2-2, with D possibly TRBD1 on 5 matching bases. The sequence was obtained from a woman aged 55-70 years with COVID-19, enrolled during active disease. The CDR3 spells CASRSQGIPGELFF. The CDR3 DNA reads as TGTGCCAGCAGGTCCCAGGGAATCCCCGGGGAGCTGTTTTTT. Variable domain in full (rest from reference TRBV7-6 and TRBJ2-2): GAGVSQSPRYKVTKRGQDVALRCDPISGHVSLYWYRQALGQGPEFLTYFNYEAQQDKSGLPNDRFSAERPEGSISTLTIQRTEQRDSAMYRCASRSQGIPGELFFGEGSRLTVL.